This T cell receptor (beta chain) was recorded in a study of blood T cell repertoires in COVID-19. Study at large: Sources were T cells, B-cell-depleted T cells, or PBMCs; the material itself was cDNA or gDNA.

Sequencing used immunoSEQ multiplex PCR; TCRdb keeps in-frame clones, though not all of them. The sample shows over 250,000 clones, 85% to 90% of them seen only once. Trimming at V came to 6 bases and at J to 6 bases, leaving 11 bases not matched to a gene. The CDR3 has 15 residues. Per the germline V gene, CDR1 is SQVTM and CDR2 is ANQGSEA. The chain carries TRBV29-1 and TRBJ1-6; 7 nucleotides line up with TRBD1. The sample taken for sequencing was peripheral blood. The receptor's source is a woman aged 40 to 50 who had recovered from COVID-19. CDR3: CSVRTGTLSNSPLHF. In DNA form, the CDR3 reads TGCAGCGTCCGGACAGGAACATTAAGTAATTCACCCCTCCACTTT.